This TCR beta chain originates from a study of cytotoxic CD8 clonotypes in ibrutinib-treated CLL. Study-level information: Within the patient group, eleven to twelve were relapsed/refractory and over 14 treatment-naive, and about 17 were IGHV unmutated. Response sampling came at median roughly 11 months of treatment, ranging roughly 6 to 36 months.

The CDR3 has 13 residues. Trimming stripped 6 bases from V and 5 bases from J, with 11 bases between. Germline CDR1 and CDR2: MNHEY and SVGAGI. Libraries were prepared by immunoSEQ multiplex PCR; TCRdb keeps only in-frame clonotypes and omits some of them. Of over 110,000 clones in the sample, around 93% are singletons; the top ten hold under 14%. V gene TRBV6-5 combines with J gene TRBJ1-5; D remains ambiguous. The sequence derives from a human donor with chronic lymphocytic leukemia. This sample comprised PBMCs, obtained after 12 months of ibrutinib treatment. The CDR3 is CASRLTGDQPQHF. CDR3 in DNA: TGTGCCAGCAGACTTACGGGTGATCAGCCCCAGCATTTT.